The 26 T cell receptor beta chains listed next were all sequenced from one sample in a study of blood T cell repertoires in COVID-19. The method was immunoSEQ multiplex PCR; TCRdb's version includes in-frame clones alone and lacks a portion of them. This table holds about 90,000 clones, 80% found once. Material: peripheral blood. The receptors originated from a woman aged 70-85 years with acute or convalescent COVID-19.

This clone showed up just a few times. The J gene is TRBJ2-2, the V gene TRBV28, with 8 positions matching TRBD1. Per the germline V gene, CDR1 is MDHEN and CDR2 is SYDVKM. This CDR3 spans 16 amino acids. J was trimmed by 0 bases and V by 10 bases; bases with no gene match: 10. The DNA for the CDR3 is TGTGCCACTTTTAAACCGGGACAGGCGAACACCGGGGAGCTGTTTTTT. Protein sequence: CATFKPGQANTGELFF.

The V and J genes are TRBV7-3 and TRBJ2-7; D gene ambiguous. V dropped 5 bases and J dropped 0 bases, with 8 bases sitting between them. CDR3 length equals 13 residues. Germline lookup yields CDR1 SGHTA and CDR2 FQGTGA. The DNA for the CDR3 is TGTGCCAGCAGCCGCGCTTCCTCCTACGAGCAGTACTTC. Amino acid sequence: CASSRASSYEQYF.

V gene TRBV7-2 combines with J gene TRBJ1-2, with no clear D. The V and J ends lost 1 base and 7 bases respectively, with 13 bases between them. This CDR3 region has 14 residues. Germline CDR1 SGHTA, CDR2 FQGNSA. As DNA, the CDR3 is TGTGCCAGCAGCTTAGATCCGGGGTTTGGTGGCTACACCTTC. This encodes CASSLDPGFGGYTF.

The genes are TRBV5-1 and TRBJ2-1, with TRBD2 matching 12 bases. The germline V gene has CDR1 SGHRS and CDR2 YFSETQ. This CDR3 region has 18 residues. J lost 1 base, V lost 3 bases, and 8 bases had no gene match. CDR3 coding DNA: TGCGCCAGCAGCTCCTACCCTGGACTAGCGGGATCCTACAATGAGCAGTTCTTC. Amino acid sequence: CASSSYPGLAGSYNEQFF.

Only a few counts were recorded for this clone. The chain joins TRBV2 to TRBJ1-2; weak D call: TRBD1 (5 bases). Per the germline V gene, CDR1 is SNHLY and CDR2 is FYNNEI. V was pared by 4 bases and J by 4 bases, with 10 bases between. The CDR3 runs to 13 residues. The CDR3 DNA follows: TGTGCCAGCAGTGGGGGGGACTTCTATGGCTACACCTTC. This translates into CASSGGDFYGYTF.

The V call is TRBV4-2, the J call TRBJ2-2; 7 bases are shared with TRBD2. Germline CDR1 LGHNA, CDR2 YNFKEQ. V shed 0 bases and J 2 bases; nucleotides not matched to a gene: 6. The CDR3 has 17 residues. The CDR3 region is CASSQEAGTTNTGELFF. In DNA form, the CDR3 reads TGTGCCAGCAGCCAAGAAGCTGGGACTACTAACACCGGGGAGCTGTTTTTT.

This chain links TRBV2 with TRBJ1-1; 8 bases map to TRBD1. The CDR3 is 14 residues long. Trimming took 3 bases from V and 5 from J; bases not matched to a gene: 5. Germline CDR1 reads SNHLY; CDR2 reads FYNNEI. As DNA, the CDR3 is TGTGCCAGCAGTGAGGGCAGGGGGCTTACTGAAGCTTTCTTT. Translated, it gives CASSEGRGLTEAFF.

This clone was detected a few times. This sequence joins TRBV5-1 and TRBJ2-1; no reliable D call. V gave up 2 bases and J gave up 2 bases, with 8 bases separating them. In germline, CDR1 is SGHRS, CDR2 YFSETQ. This CDR3 comprises 14 residues. CDR3 DNA: TGCGCCAGCAGCTTAGAGACACCCTACAATGAGCAGTTCTTC. Amino acid sequence: CASSLETPYNEQFF.

V gene TRBV6-1 combines with J gene TRBJ1-2; no clear D gene. The CDR3 totals 13 residues. CDR1 and CDR2 (germline): MNHNS, SASEGT. V lost 3 bases and J lost 3, with 8 bases in between. The CDR3 region has the DNA TGTGCCAGCAGTGAGGCAGGTGACTATGGCTACACCTTC. This translates into CASSEAGDYGYTF.

V is TRBV6-1 and J is TRBJ1-1; D is ambiguous. Trimming removed 1 base at V and 7 bases at J, with 13 bases between. CDR1 is MNHNS and CDR2 is SASEGT in the germline V gene. The CDR3 contains 14 residues. For the CDR3, the DNA is TGTGCCAGCAGTGAAGTGTTGGGAGGGATTGAAGCTTTCTTT. It specifies CASSEVLGGIEAFF.

This clone has more than one count but fewer than ten. This chain links TRBV18 with TRBJ2-7, with 9 bases aligning to TRBD2. Germline loops: CDR1 KGHSH, CDR2 LQKENI. The V and J ends lost 2 bases and 2 bases, in that order; junction bases with no gene match: 4. CDR3 length equals 15 residues. In DNA form, the CDR3 reads TGTGCCAGCTCACCAAGGACTAGCGAAACCTACGAGCAGTACTTC. It encodes CASSPRTSETYEQYF.

This sequence joins TRBV3-1 (or the pseudogene TRBV3-2) and TRBJ1-5; D ambiguous. The CDR3 is made up of 14 amino acids. The V gene lost 2 bases and the J gene lost 5 bases, with 10 bases spanning the gap. CDR1 and CDR2 (germline): LGHDT, YNNKEL (reference sequence). CDR3: CASSQSGFDQPQHF. The CDR3 coding sequence is TGTGCCAGCAGCCAATCCGGGTTTGATCAGCCCCAGCATTTT.

This chain joins TRBV11-1 and TRBJ2-7; D unclear. With 5 bases removed from V and 3 bases from J, the gap between germline ends came to 14 bases. Germline loops: CDR1 SGHAT, CDR2 FQDESV (reference sequence). The CDR3 runs 14 residues. CDR3 sequence (DNA): TGTGCCAGCAGCGAAACCAGTGGGCGCTACGAGCAGTACTTC. Translation: CASSETSGRYEQYF.

V usage is TRBV6-2 or TRBV6-3 and J usage is TRBJ2-5, with 7 positions matching TRBD2. The germline V gene has CDR1 MNHEY and CDR2 SVGEGT. This CDR3 region has 17 residues. Germline trimming cut 2 bases from V and 0 bases from J; bases unmatched to any gene: 9. CDR3 sequence: CASSYPPSGVNQETQYF. The CDR3, as DNA: TGTGCCAGCAGTTACCCCCCCAGCGGGGTAAACCAAGAGACCCAGTACTTC.

The sample holds a few counts of this clone. The chain carries TRBV7-8 and TRBJ2-1; 8 positions agree with TRBD2. With V trimmed by 3 bases and J by 10 bases, 17 bases remained unmatched. The CDR3 loop spans 17 amino acids. Looked up from germline, CDR1 is SGHVS and CDR2 is FQNEAQ. The CDR3 DNA sequence: TGTGCCAGCAGCTTGAGGGCGGGAGGAATAGGGGGAATGGAGCAGTTCTTC. Protein product: CASSLRAGGIGGMEQFF. Drawing the rest from reference TRBV7-8 and TRBJ2-1, the complete variable domain is GAGVSQSPRYKVAKRGQDVALRCDPISGHVSLFWYQQALGQGPEFLTYFQNEAQLDKSGLPSDRFFAERPEGSVSTLKIQRTQQEDSAVYLCASSLRAGGIGGMEQFFGPGTRLTVL.

CDR3 residues: CASNEVGARSSPQHF. The CDR3 nucleotides are TGTGCCAGTAATGAAGTGGGGGCCCGAAGCTCGCCCCAGCATTTT. The rearrangement uses TRBV19 and TRBJ1-5; weak D call: TRBD1 (6 bases). V was cut by 7 bases and J by 9 bases, with 22 bases left in between. Germline V gives CDR1 LNHDA, CDR2 SQIVND (reference sequence). The CDR3 runs to 15 residues.

This chain joins TRBV11-2 and TRBJ1-4; D ambiguous. CDR1 and CDR2 from the germline V gene are SGHAT and FQNNGV. The CDR3 has 17 residues. V dropped 0 bases and J dropped 0 bases, with 11 bases sitting between them. The CDR3 nucleotides read TGTGCCAGCAGCTTAGAACTTGTTACTGCAACTAATGAAAAACTGTTTTTT. Its translation: CASSLELVTATNEKLFF.

The sample holds a few counts of this clone. The chain links TRBV7-2 to TRBJ1-3; D is possibly TRBD1 (5 bases). Germline assignment: CDR1 SGHTA and CDR2 FQGNSA. The CDR3 has 18 residues. Trimming pared 0 bases from V and 0 bases from J, leaving 15 bases between. CDR3 protein: CASSLAGTGHPSGNTIYF. The DNA for the CDR3 is TGTGCCAGCAGCTTAGCTGGTACAGGCCACCCCTCTGGAAACACCATATATTTT.

The chain has TRBV21-1 and TRBJ1-1; TRBD1 is taken as the D call from the table, unchecked against the DNA. TRBV21-1 is termed a pseudogene. CDR3 length: 12 residues. The CDR3: CASTPGFLGAFF. The DNA for the CDR3 is TGTGCCAGCACGCCAGGGTTTCTTGGGGCTTTCTTT.

The V call is TRBV16, the J call TRBJ1-1; tentative D call: TRBD1 (5 bases). The germline V gene has CDR1 KGHSY and CDR2 FQNENV. Trimming left V 4 bases short and J 1 base short, with 10 bases between. CDR3 length: 14 residues. CDR3 loop: CASSPGLRNTEAFF. As DNA, the CDR3 is TGTGCCAGCAGCCCGGGACTAAGGAACACTGAAGCTTTCTTT.

This clone occurred a few times. The chain joins TRBV1 to TRBJ2-7; TRBD2, the table's D call, was not compared with the DNA. TRBV1 is described as a pseudogene. This CDR3 has 11 residues. Here the CDR3 DNA reads TGCACCCCCATGCGATACTACGAGCAGTACTTC. Protein sequence: CTPMRYYEQYF.

This clone appeared once. The DNA of the CDR3 is TGCGCCAGCAGCTTGGGAGGGGGTACAACTAATGAAAAACTGTTTTTT. Translation gives CASSLGGGTTNEKLFF. The rearrangement links TRBV5-1 to TRBJ1-4; TRBD1 might be the D (6 bases). From germline, CDR1 is SGHRS and CDR2 YFSETQ. The V and J ends lost 0 bases and 0 bases respectively, with 9 bases between them. This CDR3 is built from 16 residues. The full variable domain, its missing parts supplied by reference TRBV5-1 and TRBJ1-4, is KAGVTQTPRYLIKTRGQQVTLSCSPISGHRSVSWYQQTPGQGLQFLFEYFSETQRNKGNFPGRFSGRQFSNSRSEMNVSTLELGDSALYLCASSLGGGTTNEKLFFGSGTQLSVL.

This sequence joins TRBV28 and TRBJ1-6; 10 nucleotides match TRBD1. The CDR3 consists of 16 residues. The junction had 6 bases not matched to a gene; V was cut back by 2 bases and J by 8 bases. Germline assignment: CDR1 MDHEN and CDR2 SYDVKM. As DNA, the CDR3 is TGTGCCAGCAGTTTAGGAGACAGGGGGCAGGATTCACCCCTCCACTTT. Amino acid sequence: CASSLGDRGQDSPLHF.

This chain joins TRBV5-1 and TRBJ2-2, with D unclear. The V end lost 4 bases, the J end lost 2 bases, and 15 bases lay between the germline ends. The CDR3 loop spans 16 amino acids. The germline V gene encodes CDR1 SGHRS and CDR2 YFSETQ. The CDR3 loop is CASSPYASVNTGELFF. For the CDR3, the DNA is TGCGCCAGCAGCCCCTACGCCAGCGTAAACACCGGGGAGCTGTTTTTT.

This chain links TRBV6-2 or TRBV6-3 with TRBJ1-1; no clear D. Trimming pared 4 bases from V and 6 bases from J, leaving 9 bases between. The germline CDR1 and CDR2 sequences are MNHEY and SVGEGT. CDR3 length: 12 residues. This chain's CDR3 is CASSLRQAEAFF. As DNA, the CDR3 is TGTGCCAGCAGTTTAAGACAAGCTGAAGCTTTCTTT.

J is TRBJ2-1 and V is TRBV20-1; TRBD1 is a possible D gene (6 bases). V was pared by 6 bases and J by 8 bases, with 11 bases between. CDR1 DFQATT and CDR2 SNEGSKA come from the germline V gene (reference sequence). This CDR3 comprises 11 residues. DNA for the CDR3: TGCAGTGCCACAGGGCTGCATGAGCAGTTCTTC. Amino acid sequence: CSATGLHEQFF.